The next 4 T cell receptor beta chains were all read from a single sample in a study of shared clonotypes between healthy human individuals. Clones were read by immunoSEQ multiplex PCR, and TCRdb kept only the in-frame ones, dropping some. The sample includes 2 million to 2.5 million clones, almost 96% of them seen just once. The sample taken for sequencing was naive CD4+ T cells sorted from blood. Stated subset: CD45RA+ positively selected. All receptors come from a man aged 18 to 29 in good health.

The chain uses TRBV27 and TRBJ1-5; TRBD1 agrees at 10 bases. V shed 6 bases and J 4 bases; nucleotides not matched to a gene: 3. The CDR3 contains 14 residues. CDR1 is MNHEY and CDR2 is SMNVEV in the germline V gene (reference sequence). CDR3 region: CASRADRGNQPQHF. The CDR3 nucleotides are TGTGCCAGCAGAGCGGACAGGGGGAATCAGCCCCAGCATTTT.

The J gene is TRBJ1-2, the V gene TRBV7-8, with 10 bases fitting TRBD1. The CDR3 loop spans 15 amino acids. Germline V gene sequence: CDR1 SGHVS, CDR2 FQNEAQ. Trimming at V came to 5 bases and at J to 3 bases, leaving 6 bases not matched to a gene. The CDR3 sequence is CASSPRDRGHYGYTF. In nucleotides, the CDR3 is TGTGCCAGCAGCCCAAGGGACAGGGGCCACTATGGCTACACCTTC.

The chain joins TRBV20-1 to TRBJ1-2; D is unclear. The germline CDR1 and CDR2 sequences are DFQATT and SNEGSKA (reference sequence). V was trimmed by 0 bases and J by 4 bases, leaving 3 bases between them. CDR3 length equals 11 residues. CDR3 in amino acids: CSARDFYGYTF. The CDR3, as DNA: TGCAGTGCTAGAGACTTCTATGGCTACACCTTC.

The chain carries TRBV2 and TRBJ2-2, with D uncertain. V lost 7 bases, J lost 2 bases, and 8 bases lay in between. The CDR3 loop spans 13 amino acids. Germline assignment: CDR1 SNHLY and CDR2 FYNNEI. The chain's CDR3 is CASKTENTGELFF. In DNA form, the CDR3 reads TGTGCCAGCAAGACGGAAAACACCGGGGAGCTGTTTTTT.